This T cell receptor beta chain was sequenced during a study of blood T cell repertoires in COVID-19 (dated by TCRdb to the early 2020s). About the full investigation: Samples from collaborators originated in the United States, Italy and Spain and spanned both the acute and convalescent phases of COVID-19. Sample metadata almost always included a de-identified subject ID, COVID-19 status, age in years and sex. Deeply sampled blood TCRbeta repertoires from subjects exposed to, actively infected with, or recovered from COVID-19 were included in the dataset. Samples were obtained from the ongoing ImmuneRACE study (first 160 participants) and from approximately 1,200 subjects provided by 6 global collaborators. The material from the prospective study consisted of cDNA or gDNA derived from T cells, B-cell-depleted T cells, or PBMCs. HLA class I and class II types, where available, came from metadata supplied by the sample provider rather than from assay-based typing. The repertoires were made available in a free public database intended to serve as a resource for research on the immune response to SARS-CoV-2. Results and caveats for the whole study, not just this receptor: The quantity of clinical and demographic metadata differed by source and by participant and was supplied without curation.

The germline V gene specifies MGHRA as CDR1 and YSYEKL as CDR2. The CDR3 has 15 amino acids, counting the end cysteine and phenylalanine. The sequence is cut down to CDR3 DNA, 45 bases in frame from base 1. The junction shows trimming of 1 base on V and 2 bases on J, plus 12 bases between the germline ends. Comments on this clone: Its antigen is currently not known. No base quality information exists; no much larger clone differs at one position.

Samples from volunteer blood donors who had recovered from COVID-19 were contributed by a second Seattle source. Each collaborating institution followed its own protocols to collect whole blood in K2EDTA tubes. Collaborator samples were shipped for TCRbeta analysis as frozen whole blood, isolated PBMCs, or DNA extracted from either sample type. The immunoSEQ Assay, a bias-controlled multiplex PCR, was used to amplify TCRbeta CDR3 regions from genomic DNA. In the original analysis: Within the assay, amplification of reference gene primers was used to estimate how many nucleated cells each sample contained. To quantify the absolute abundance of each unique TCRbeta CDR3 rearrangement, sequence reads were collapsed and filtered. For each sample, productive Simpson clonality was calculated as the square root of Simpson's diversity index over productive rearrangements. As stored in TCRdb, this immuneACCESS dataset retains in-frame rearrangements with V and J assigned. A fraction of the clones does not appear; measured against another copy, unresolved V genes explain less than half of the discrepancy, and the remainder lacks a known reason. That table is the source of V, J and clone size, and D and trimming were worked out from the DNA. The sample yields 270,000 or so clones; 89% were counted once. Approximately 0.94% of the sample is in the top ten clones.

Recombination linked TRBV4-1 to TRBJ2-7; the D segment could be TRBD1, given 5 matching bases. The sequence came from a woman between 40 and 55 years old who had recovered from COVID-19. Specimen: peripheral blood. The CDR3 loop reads CASSQAPGQTYEQYF. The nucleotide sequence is TGCGCCAGCAGCCAAGCGCCAGGGCAAACCTACGAGCAGTACTTC.